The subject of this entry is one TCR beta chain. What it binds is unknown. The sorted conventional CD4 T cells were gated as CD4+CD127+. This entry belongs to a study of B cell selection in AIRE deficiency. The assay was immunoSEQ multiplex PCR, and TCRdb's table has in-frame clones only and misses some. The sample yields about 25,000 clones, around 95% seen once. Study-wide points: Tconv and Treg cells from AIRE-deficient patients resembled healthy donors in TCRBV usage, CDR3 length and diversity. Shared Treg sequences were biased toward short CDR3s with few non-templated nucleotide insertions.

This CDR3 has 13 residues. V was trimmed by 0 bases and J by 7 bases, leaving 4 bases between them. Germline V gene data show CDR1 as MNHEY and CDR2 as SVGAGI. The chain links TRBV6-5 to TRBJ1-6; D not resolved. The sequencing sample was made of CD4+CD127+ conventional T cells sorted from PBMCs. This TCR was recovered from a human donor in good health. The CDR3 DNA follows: TGTGCCAGCAGTTACTCCAAAAATTCACCCCTCCACTTT. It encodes CASSYSKNSPLHF.